This T cell receptor beta chain was identified in a study of Graves' ophthalmopathy and Graves' hyperthyroidism. This clonotype was seen repeatedly, ten times or more. Its antigen remains unidentified. V shed 4 bases and J 4 bases; nucleotides not matched to a gene: 12. The CDR3 has 17 amino acids. Germline lookup yields CDR1 SGHVS and CDR2 FNYEAQ. Investigators amplified TCR beta CDR3 regions from RNA transcripts. RT-PCR in the first round used HTBI primers; a second-round multiplex PCR followed. MiXCR, run by TCRdb on the multiplex PCR reads, gives a single entry per CDR3 protein. The sample has over a million distinct CDR3 sequences, about two fifths seen once. General study results and limits: Stable hyperthyroidism and ophthalmopathy were told apart by a 13-signature model, which achieved around 88% sensitivity and roughly 76% specificity.

Material: peripheral blood or thyroid tissue (not recorded which). The receptor was isolated from an adult man with Graves' hyperthyroidism. The genes are TRBV7-6 and TRBJ1-1, with 10 positions matching TRBD1. Here the CDR3 reads CASSSRDRGLGSTEAFF. CDR3 nucleotide sequence: TGTGCCAGCAGCTCCCGGGACAGGGGATTAGGGAGCACTGAAGCTTTCTTT. The variable domain in full, with the rest retrieved from reference TRBV7-6 and TRBJ1-1, is GAGVSQSPRYKVTKRGQDVALRCDPISGHVSLYWYRQALGQGPEFLTYFNYEAQQDKSGLPNDRFSAERPEGSISTLTIQRTEQRDSAMYRCASSSRDRGLGSTEAFFGQGTRLTVV.